These 12 T cell receptor beta chains were sequenced from one sample in a study of T cells expressing NK-cell markers. TCRdb re-analyzed the 5' RACE reads; it lists each CDR3 protein once, without DNA. The sample is made up of 500,000 to 600,000 distinct CDR3 sequences, and the top ten hold about 3.6% of it. Sequencing input: blood T cells: a sorted CD56 or NKG2C T cell subset, CD4+ or CD8+ T cells, or bulk PBMC T cells (not recorded which). The receptors shown here come from a man aged 18 to 29 in good health.

The gene calls are TRBV11-2 and TRBJ1-2; absent DNA, TCRdb's TRBD1 call cannot be checked. The CDR3 extends over 15 amino acids. Germline loops: CDR1 SGHAT, CDR2 FQNNGV. The CDR3 region is CASSFAARVNYGYTF.

CDR3 protein: CASRPLVLNEQFF. V usage is TRBV5-1 and J usage is TRBJ2-1; TCRdb gives TRBD1 as the D gene, but with no DNA this cannot be confirmed. CDR3 length equals 13 residues. CDR1 and CDR2 from the germline V gene are SGHRS and YFSETQ.

The chain carries TRBV7-3 and TRBJ2-7; absent DNA, TCRdb's TRBD2 call cannot be checked. The CDR3 is 13 amino acids. Germline V gene data show CDR1 as SGHTA and CDR2 as FQGTGA. The CDR3 loop reads CASSLTEGTEQYF.

The chain links TRBV7-8 to TRBJ1-4; the TRBD1 assignment by TCRdb is unverifiable without DNA. The CDR3 length is 17 residues. CDR1 and CDR2 (germline): SGHVS, FQNEAQ. Here the CDR3 reads CASSFPGGAREDEKLFF.

The chain links TRBV6-2 or TRBV6-3 to TRBJ2-3; as DNA is missing, the TRBD2 call by TCRdb cannot be tested. CDR1 and CDR2 from the germline V gene are MNHEY and SVGEGT. The CDR3 spans 17 residues. CDR3 sequence reads: CASSYAGWTSGRNTQYF.

The chain is built from TRBV18 and TRBJ2-1; TCRdb designates TRBD1, a call that cannot be tested without DNA. From germline, CDR1 is KGHSH and CDR2 LQKENI. The CDR3 consists of 15 residues. The CDR3 is CASSPPMTTGNEQFF. The variable domain in full, completed from reference TRBV18 and TRBJ2-1, reads NAGVMQNPRHLVRRRGQEARLRCSPMKGHSHVYWYRQLPEEGLKFMVYLQKENIIDESGMPKERFSAEFPKEGPSILRIQQVVRGDSAAYFCASSPPMTTGNEQFFGPGTRLTVL.

The chain is built from TRBV7-6 and TRBJ2-1; there is no DNA to check the TCRdb D call of TRBD2. The CDR3 sequence is 18 residues long. Germline V gene sequence: CDR1 SGHVS, CDR2 FNYEAQ. This CDR3 reads CASSLARGASGSYNEQFF.

The chain recombines TRBV4-1 with TRBJ2-1. Germline V gene lookup returns CDR1 MGHRA and CDR2 YSYEKL. The CDR3 length is 13 residues. CDR3 sequence: CASSQVPRTEQFF.

The CDR3 here is CASSRTGLGSPLHF. The rearrangement joins TRBV6-5 to TRBJ1-6; the D call from TCRdb, TRBD1, cannot be confirmed without DNA. Germline V gene lookup returns CDR1 MNHEY and CDR2 SVGAGI. CDR3 length: 14 residues.

The chain is built from TRBV6-5 and TRBJ2-2. Germline V gene sequence: CDR1 MNHEY, CDR2 SVGAGI. CDR3 length equals 15 residues. CDR3 sequence reads: CASSPDNRNTGELFF.

The rearrangement joins TRBV20-1 to TRBJ2-1; the TCRdb D gene call, TRBD2, has no DNA to confirm it. CDR1 and CDR2 (germline): DFQATT, SNEGSKA (reference sequence). The CDR3 length is 18 residues. The CDR3 sequence is CSAGGGLAGGPTYNEQFF.

This chain joins TRBV24-1 and TRBJ2-1; the D gene TCRdb calls, TRBD1, cannot be checked with no DNA. The germline gives CDR1 KGHDR, CDR2 SFDVKD. The CDR3 has 17 residues. CDR3 protein: CATSDRLGQGEYNEQFF.